This TCR beta chain was profiled in a study of naive and memory T cell subsets. Cells stained for CD3, CD4, CD8, CD45RA, CD27 and viability were sorted into four CD45RA/CD27 subsets. Worth noting for this clonotype: What it binds is unknown.

V lost 3 bases and J lost 0; bases outside the gene matches: 5. The CDR3 contains 16 residues. Germline assignment: CDR1 LNHDA and CDR2 SQIVND (reference sequence). Whole-study findings and limits: Expression changes during T cell differentiation may affect RNA-based TCR counts. Especially in CD8 cells, naive repertoires contained a few larger clonotypes, possibly CD45RA-re-expressing memory cells.

Two oligonucleotides, mixed equimolar, formed the beta constant-region primer covering TRBC1 and TRBC2. The ligated cDNA underwent four PCR rounds using SP2 and nested alpha and beta constant-region primers. In TCRdb, the UMI-ligation and nested PCR reads were re-called with MiXCR into one record per CDR3 protein. The table records around 140,000 distinct CDR3 sequences, approximately 18% of them present only once. This TCR was sampled from a human donor in good health. Material: naive CD8+ T cells from blood. V and J are TRBV19 and TRBJ2-1; 7 nucleotides line up with TRBD2. The CDR3 DNA is TGTGCCAGTAGTATGAGCGGGGCGAGCTCCTACAATGAGCAGTTCTTC. Residues: CASSMSGASSYNEQFF.